Following are 27 T cell receptor beta chains from one sample sequenced in a study of T cell responses to AZD1222 COVID-19 vaccine. Some clones are missing from TCRdb's copy, which holds only in-frame ones; the method was immunoSEQ multiplex PCR. The profile shows nearly 90,000 clones, approximately 91% of them singletons. This specimen consisted of peripheral blood, obtained 28 days after the second AZD1222 dose. These receptor sequences come from an adult who received the AZD1222 COVID-19 vaccine.

The V gene is TRBV19, the J gene TRBJ1-4, with unresolved D. The CDR3 covers 14 residues. The V end lost 3 bases, the J end lost 8 bases, and 13 bases lay between the germline ends. Per the germline V gene, CDR1 is LNHDA and CDR2 is SQIVND (reference sequence). CDR3 amino acids: CASSIGPREEKLFF. In DNA form, the CDR3 reads TGTGCCAGTAGTATTGGTCCCCGCGAGGAAAAACTGTTTTTT.

The V gene is TRBV4-2, the J gene TRBJ2-7; D is undetermined. The CDR3 length is 13 residues. Germline lookup yields CDR1 LGHNA and CDR2 YNFKEQ. V was clipped by 4 bases and J by 0 bases, with 7 bases between them. CDR3 region: CASSLNPSYEQYF. In nucleotides, the CDR3 is TGTGCCAGCAGCCTAAATCCCTCCTACGAGCAGTACTTC.

This clone was seen once. The chain combines TRBV2 with TRBJ1-2; 8 bases agree with TRBD1. The CDR3 runs 15 residues. Per germline, CDR1 SNHLY and CDR2 FYNNEI. V was pared by 5 bases and J by 7 bases, with 12 bases of the junction left unmatched. CDR3 residues: CASSLQGAVGTGYTF. CDR3 DNA sequence: TGTGCCAGCAGTCTGCAGGGGGCGGTGGGGACTGGCTACACCTTC.

This clone showed up just a few times. This chain links TRBV5-4 with TRBJ2-5, with D maybe TRBD1 (6 bases). V lost 2 bases and J 0 bases, leaving 8 bases between the germline ends. Germline-derived CDR1 and CDR2 are SGHNT and YYREEE (reference sequence). The CDR3 has 14 residues. Here the CDR3 DNA reads TGTGCCAGCAGCTTCAGGACAGACCAAGAGACCCAGTACTTC. It encodes CASSFRTDQETQYF.

This clone was seen a single time. The rearrangement joins TRBV5-1 to TRBJ1-1, with D perhaps matching TRBD1 (5 bases). This CDR3 is built from 15 residues. With 0 bases removed from V and 1 base from J, the gap between germline ends came to 10 bases. CDR1 is SGHRS and CDR2 is YFSETQ in the germline V gene. CDR3 in amino acids: CASSLAQGTNTEAFF. As DNA, the CDR3 is TGCGCCAGCAGCTTGGCTCAGGGCACGAACACTGAAGCTTTCTTT.

The chain uses TRBV5-6 and TRBJ1-1; D remains unclear. CDR3 length: 12 amino acids. Trimming shortened V by 0 bases and J by 7 bases, and 7 bases separated the two germline ends. Germline V gene lookup returns CDR1 SGHDT and CDR2 YYEEEE. CDR3 in DNA: TGTGCCAGCAGCTTGGCCTTGGGTGAAGCTTTCTTT. Its translation: CASSLALGEAFF.

The V and J genes are TRBV12-5 and TRBJ1-2, with D possibly matching TRBD1 (6 bases). Germline V lookup: CDR1 LGHNT, CDR2 FRNRAP. The CDR3 length is 14 residues. V was shortened by 2 bases and J by 5 bases, with 12 bases between the two germline ends. The CDR3 sequence is CASGLMDSFYGYTF. Here the CDR3 DNA reads TGTGCTAGTGGTTTGATGGACAGTTTTTATGGCTACACCTTC.

The rearrangement uses TRBV12-3 or TRBV12-4 and TRBJ1-5, with D maybe TRBD1 (5 bases). This CDR3 region has 13 residues. With 5 bases removed from V and 10 bases from J, the gap between germline ends came to 15 bases. The CDR3 region has the DNA TGTGCCAGCAGTGCGGGGCCTATTGCTCCCCAGCATTTT. It translates to CASSAGPIAPQHF.

The V gene is TRBV2, the J gene TRBJ1-5; unclear D gene. The CDR3 is made up of 16 amino acids. With 0 bases removed from V and 4 bases from J, the gap between germline ends came to 13 bases. The germline V gene encodes CDR1 SNHLY and CDR2 FYNNEI. CDR3 in amino acids: CASSEADSPGNQPQHF. CDR3 nucleotides: TGTGCCAGCAGTGAAGCTGATTCGCCTGGAAATCAGCCCCAGCATTTT. The complete variable domain, with remaining parts taken from reference TRBV2 and TRBJ1-5, reads EPEVTQTPSHQVTQMGQEVILRCVPISNHLYFYWYRQILGQKVEFLVSFYNNEISEKSEIFDDQFSVERPDGSNFTLKIRSTKLEDSAMYFCASSEADSPGNQPQHFGDGTRLSIL.

The gene calls are TRBV18 and TRBJ2-7, with 11 bases identical to TRBD1. The CDR3 contains 14 residues. With V trimmed by 10 bases and J by 6 bases, 11 bases remained unmatched. The germline gives CDR1 KGHSH, CDR2 LQKENI. The CDR3 is CATKPGQGEAEQYF. CDR3 nucleotides: TGTGCCACCAAACCGGGACAGGGGGAGGCCGAGCAGTACTTC.

This clone was picked up a small number of times. The chain uses TRBV7-2 and TRBJ2-7; TRBD2 matches at 10 bases. V gave up 2 bases and J gave up 0 bases; unmatched junction bases: 4. Germline V gene sequence: CDR1 SGHTA, CDR2 FQGNSA. The CDR3 has 16 amino acids. The CDR3 region is CASSLLGLADSYEQYF. The CDR3 DNA reads as TGTGCCAGCAGCTTATTAGGACTAGCGGACTCCTACGAGCAGTACTTC.

The chain couples TRBV27 to TRBJ1-2; D remains ambiguous. The ends were cut back, 4 bases at V and 6 bases at J, with 12 bases in the middle. The germline CDR1 and CDR2 sequences are MNHEY and SMNVEV (reference sequence). The CDR3 length is 13 residues. CDR3 in DNA: TGTGCCAGCAGTTCCCAGCGGGCCAATGGCTACACCTTC. This sequence encodes CASSSQRANGYTF.

J is TRBJ2-1 and V is TRBV5-4; D is undetermined. This CDR3 is 15 amino acids long. The germline gives CDR1 SGHNT, CDR2 YYREEE (reference sequence). V lost 4 bases to trimming and J lost 0 bases, with 11 bases between them. CDR3 loop: CASSPDTSSYNEQFF. The DNA of the CDR3 is TGTGCCAGCAGCCCCGACACGAGCTCCTACAATGAGCAGTTCTTC.

As DNA, the CDR3 is TGTGCCATCAGCCTTGGCGTTAATTCACCCCTCCACTTT. Translated, it gives CAISLGVNSPLHF. The J gene is TRBJ1-6, the V gene TRBV10-3; D uncertain. Germline CDR1 is ENHRY and CDR2 is SYGVKD. CDR3 length: 13 amino acids. Trimming removed 6 bases at V and 6 bases at J, with 9 bases between.

The V gene is TRBV14, the J gene TRBJ1-1, with 7 bases aligning to TRBD1. The V segment lost 5 bases and the J segment 4 bases; nucleotides outside the gene matches: 10. The CDR3 has 15 residues. The germline CDR1 and CDR2 sequences are SGHDN and FVKESK. CDR3 sequence: CASSTLTGVGTEAFF. The CDR3 coding sequence is TGTGCCAGCAGCACATTAACAGGGGTGGGCACTGAAGCTTTCTTT. The variable domain in full, with the rest retrieved from reference TRBV14 and TRBJ1-1, is EAGVTQFPSHSVIEKGQTVTLRCDPISGHDNLYWYRRVMGKEIKFLLHFVKESKQDESGMPNNRFLAERTGGTYSTLKVQPAELEDSGVYFCASSTLTGVGTEAFFGQGTRLTVV.

The V gene is TRBV19, the J gene TRBJ1-4; D is unclear. V was clipped by 5 bases and J by 1 base, with 11 bases between them. The CDR3 contains 15 residues. Per germline, CDR1 LNHDA and CDR2 SQIVND (reference sequence). The CDR3 DNA reads as TGTGCCAGTAGTCGGGCTTATGGAACTAATGAAAAACTGTTTTTT. Its translation is CASSRAYGTNEKLFF.

The rearrangement links TRBV18 to TRBJ2-5; no reliable D call. Trimming removed 3 bases from V and 2 bases from J, with 7 bases in between. This CDR3 is 13 amino acids long. From germline, CDR1 is KGHSH and CDR2 LQKENI. CDR3 sequence (DNA): TGTGCCAGCTCACCCGGACCTCAAGAGACCCAGTACTTC. It specifies CASSPGPQETQYF.

This chain connects TRBV5-1 to TRBJ2-2; 8 bases agree with TRBD1. Germline loops: CDR1 SGHRS, CDR2 YFSETQ. V dropped 0 bases and J dropped 5; count of bases not matched to a gene: 0. The CDR3 has 14 amino acids. CDR3 protein: CASSLGTGTGELFF. The CDR3, as DNA: TGCGCCAGCAGCTTGGGGACAGGGACCGGGGAGCTGTTTTTT.

V gene TRBV6-5 combines with J gene TRBJ1-5; D possibly corresponds to TRBD1 (6 bases). The CDR3 extends over 14 amino acids. Trimming removed 6 bases from V and 6 bases from J, with 15 bases in between. Germline V gene data show CDR1 as MNHEY and CDR2 as SVGAGI. CDR3 sequence: CASSSQGLGQPQHF. The CDR3 DNA sequence: TGTGCCAGCAGCTCACAGGGATTGGGTCAGCCCCAGCATTTT.

This clone was detected ten times or more. The rearrangement uses TRBV7-9 and TRBJ1-4; D gene uncertain. This CDR3 is 15 amino acids long. With 0 bases removed from V and 0 bases from J, the gap between germline ends came to 5 bases. Germline V lookup: CDR1 SEHNR, CDR2 FQNEAQ (reference sequence). DNA of the CDR3: TGTGCCAGCAGCTTAGCAGGGACAACTAATGAAAAACTGTTTTTT. It codes for CASSLAGTTNEKLFF.

This chain uses TRBV7-2 with TRBJ1-4, with a possible D match to TRBD1 (5 bases). CDR1 and CDR2 (germline): SGHTA, FQGNSA. This CDR3 contains 14 residues. Trimming pared 5 bases from V and 5 bases from J, leaving 12 bases between. CDR3 residues: CASSPGGSNEKLFF. The CDR3 region has the DNA TGTGCCAGCAGCCCGGGGGGGTCGAATGAAAAACTGTTTTTT.

The V and J genes are TRBV18 and TRBJ2-3; D is perhaps TRBD1 (7 bases). Germline-derived CDR1 and CDR2 are KGHSH and LQKENI. V was shortened by 5 bases and J by 4 bases, with 22 bases between the two germline ends. CDR3 length: 17 amino acids. The CDR3 loop reads CASSYVQGGTGPDTQYF. DNA for the CDR3: TGTGCCAGCTCATACGTCCAGGGGGGAACCGGTCCAGATACGCAGTATTTT.

The chain recombines TRBV2 with TRBJ2-2; the match to TRBD1 covers 7 bases. The junction had 1 base not matched to a gene; V was cut back by 2 bases and J by 1 base. The CDR3 sequence is 15 residues long. Looked up from germline, CDR1 is SNHLY and CDR2 is FYNNEI. DNA for the CDR3: TGTGCCAGCAGTGAAAGGACAGGGAACACCGGGGAGCTGTTTTTT. It translates to CASSERTGNTGELFF.

The chain recombines TRBV9 with TRBJ2-5; perhaps TRBD1 as D (5 bases). V was clipped by 0 bases and J by 4 bases, with 7 bases between them. The CDR3 spans 13 residues. Germline values: CDR1 SGDLS, CDR2 YYNGEE. The CDR3, as DNA: TGTGCCAGCAGCGTAGGACAGTCAGAGACCCAGTACTTC. It specifies CASSVGQSETQYF. Full variable domain (rest looked up from reference TRBV9 and TRBJ2-5): DSGVTQTPKHLITATGQRVTLRCSPRSGDLSVYWYQQSLDQGLQFLIQYYNGEERAKGNILERFSAQQFPDLHSELNLSSLELGDSALYFCASSVGQSETQYFGPGTRLLVL.

The chain uses TRBV18 and TRBJ1-1; D gene ambiguous. Germline CDR1 is KGHSH and CDR2 is LQKENI. Deletions cut 3 bases from V and 5 bases from J, with 19 bases between. The CDR3 is 16 amino acids. This CDR3 is CASSPQPTPSETEAFF. The CDR3 coding sequence is TGTGCCAGCTCACCGCAACCGACACCCAGCGAAACTGAAGCTTTCTTT.

The V and J genes are TRBV7-8 and TRBJ1-1; D possibly corresponds to TRBD1 (5 bases). Per the germline V gene, CDR1 is SGHVS and CDR2 is FQNEAQ. The CDR3 covers 13 residues. V lost 3 bases to trimming and J lost 3 bases, with 8 bases between them. The CDR3 region has the DNA TGTGCCAGCAGCTTCAGGGTTGACACTGAAGCTTTCTTT. Translated, it gives CASSFRVDTEAFF.

In its sample, this clone was seen once. The chain links TRBV3-1 (or the pseudogene TRBV3-2) to TRBJ2-1; tentatively, D is TRBD1 (6 bases). The CDR3 consists of 12 residues. Germline V gene sequence: CDR1 LGHDT, CDR2 YNNKEL (reference sequence). Trimming pared 6 bases from V and 5 bases from J, leaving 8 bases between. This CDR3 is CASSRTDNEQFF. The CDR3 DNA reads TGTGCCAGCAGTCGGACAGACAATGAGCAGTTCTTC.